This T cell receptor (beta chain) was identified during a study of control samples from healthy donors and cancer patients. This table comes from immunoSEQ multiplex PCR, and its TCRdb copy is limited to in-frame clones, with some not included. The table has 150,000 or so clones, about 94% seen once. The CDR3 runs to 15 residues. Deletions cut 3 bases from V and 0 bases from J, with 10 bases between. The germline CDR1 and CDR2 sequences are SGHNT and YYREEE (reference sequence). The sample taken for sequencing was blood. The clonotype originates from a woman in her thirties or forties in good health. V and J are TRBV5-4 and TRBJ2-1; D remains ambiguous. CDR3 in DNA: TGTGCCAGCAGCTCTGTCCCTAGCTCCTACAATGAGCAGTTCTTC. This codes for CASSSVPSSYNEQFF.